The 32 T cell receptor beta chains below all came from one sample that was sequenced in a study of OX40 agonist ivuxolimab in advanced cancers. The method was immunoSEQ multiplex PCR; TCRdb's version includes in-frame clones alone and lacks a portion of them. The sample carries about 81,000 clones, under 90% recorded once. Sequences were derived from CD4+ or CD8+ T cells sorted from blood, sampled in a trial of the OX40 agonist ivuxolimab. These receptors all stem from an adult with an advanced solid tumor such as melanoma, head and neck, liver or kidney cancer.

The CDR3, as DNA: TGTGCCAGCAGTTTACCTGCCGGGACTAGCGGGAATTACGAGCAGTACTTC. This translates into CASSLPAGTSGNYEQYF. This chain uses TRBV28 with TRBJ2-7; 13 bases are shared with TRBD2. V was pared by 2 bases and J by 4 bases, with 8 bases of the junction left unmatched. CDR1 and CDR2 (germline): MDHEN, SYDVKM. The CDR3 covers 17 residues.

This CDR3 reads CAWTGQGASVSYNEQFF. CDR3 DNA sequence: TGTGCCTGGACCGGACAGGGGGCAAGTGTATCCTACAATGAGCAGTTCTTC. The chain carries TRBV30 and TRBJ2-1; 11 positions match TRBD1. The CDR3 covers 17 residues. Trimming cost V 4 bases and J 1 base; bases outside gene matches: 9. Germline-derived CDR1 and CDR2 are GTSNPN and SVGIG (reference sequence).

The chain couples TRBV6-5 to TRBJ2-7; 8 nucleotides match TRBD1. The CDR3 consists of 13 residues. Trimming at V came to 7 bases and at J to 5 bases, leaving 7 bases not matched to a gene. The germline CDR1 and CDR2 sequences are MNHEY and SVGAGI. CDR3 region: CASTTQGVHEQYF. The CDR3 nucleotides are TGTGCCAGCACTACACAGGGGGTACACGAGCAGTACTTC.

CDR3 amino acids: CASSAGQGVGGDTQYF. CDR3 nucleotides: TGCGCCAGCAGCGCCGGACAGGGGGTGGGGGGAGATACGCAGTATTTT. V and J are TRBV10-1 and TRBJ2-3; 10 bases agree with TRBD1. The J segment lost 5 bases and the V segment lost 6 bases, leaving 11 bases of the junction unmatched. The CDR3 consists of 16 residues. Germline CDR1 WNHNN, CDR2 SYGVQD (reference sequence).

J is TRBJ2-2 and V is TRBV18, with TRBD1 matching 11 bases. The CDR3 has 15 residues. J gave up 7 bases and V 2 bases, and 3 bases lay outside the gene matches. Per the germline V gene, CDR1 is KGHSH and CDR2 is LQKENI. CDR3 sequence: CASSPWTGGGGELFF. As DNA, the CDR3 is TGTGCCAGCTCACCATGGACAGGGGGCGGCGGGGAGCTGTTTTTT.

The gene calls are TRBV5-4 and TRBJ2-4; 8 bases match TRBD1. CDR1 and CDR2 from the germline V gene are SGHNT and YYREEE (reference sequence). This CDR3 spans 15 amino acids. With 4 bases clipped from V and 5 bases from J, the junction kept 8 bases outside the gene matches. This chain's CDR3 is CASSGDRRSENIQYF. The CDR3 DNA is TGTGCCAGCAGCGGGGACAGGAGGAGTGAAAACATTCAGTACTTC.

This clone showed up just a few times. One junction end disagrees with the germline gene, perhaps due to a read error. The chain carries TRBV6-6 and TRBJ1-5; no reliable D call. In germline, CDR1 is MNHNY, CDR2 SVGAGI (reference sequence). This CDR3 has 14 amino acids. The CDR3 region has the DNA TGTGCCAGCACTTACCAACCCTTTGGCCAGCCCCAGCATTTT. It codes for CASTYQPFGQPQHF.

V usage is TRBV9 and J usage is TRBJ2-7; D is uncertain. Germline lookup yields CDR1 SGDLS and CDR2 YYNGEE. This CDR3 region has 17 residues. The V end was cut by 4 bases, the J end by 1 base, with 21 bases between. The CDR3 DNA reads as TGTGCCAGCAGCCCCACTGAACTACACGCCGGGTCCTACGAGCAGTACTTC. This sequence encodes CASSPTELHAGSYEQYF.

The chain recombines TRBV28 with TRBJ2-5; the D is unclear. The germline CDR1 and CDR2 sequences are MDHEN and SYDVKM. V was clipped by 2 bases and J by 0 bases, with 16 bases between them. The CDR3 sequence is 17 residues long. The CDR3 reads CASSLDGGTLYQETQYF. CDR3 nucleotide sequence: TGTGCCAGCAGTTTAGATGGTGGCACCTTGTACCAAGAGACCCAGTACTTC.

The rearrangement links TRBV5-4 to TRBJ2-7; 11 nucleotides agree with TRBD2. V lost 3 bases, J lost 5 bases, and 13 bases stayed unmatched. CDR3 length: 17 residues. Per germline, CDR1 SGHNT and CDR2 YYREEE (reference sequence). CDR3 nucleotide sequence: TGTGCCAGCAGCTCTCCAACTAGCGGGAGATCTAGCCACGAGCAGTACTTC. Protein: CASSSPTSGRSSHEQYF.

The chain is built from TRBV4-2 and TRBJ1-1; D call uncertain. The germline gives CDR1 LGHNA, CDR2 YNFKEQ. The CDR3 runs 13 residues. V dropped 0 bases and J dropped 8 bases, with 10 bases sitting between them. CDR3 nucleotide sequence: TGTGCCAGCAGCCAAGAAAGCGTAAAAGAAGCTTTCTTT. It codes for CASSQESVKEAFF.

The chain carries TRBV28 and TRBJ2-5; D ambiguous. V shed 8 bases and J shed 2 bases, with 12 bases lying between them. The germline CDR1 and CDR2 sequences are MDHEN and SYDVKM. The CDR3 has 13 amino acids. Here the CDR3 DNA reads TGTGCCAGCTACCGATACGGTCAAGAGACCCAGTACTTC. Translating gives CASYRYGQETQYF. The full variable domain, completed using reference TRBV28 and TRBJ2-5, is DVKVTQSSRYLVKRTGEKVFLECVQDMDHENMFWYRQDPGLGLRLIYFSYDVKMKEKGDIPEGYSVSREKKERFSLILESASTNQTSMYLCASYRYGQETQYFGPGTRLLVL.

The rearrangement uses TRBV28 and TRBJ2-1; TRBD2 agrees at 7 bases. Unmatched junction bases numbered 20, after V lost 10 bases and J lost 5 bases. CDR3 length: 17 amino acids. Germline CDR1 is MDHEN and CDR2 is SYDVKM. In DNA form, the CDR3 reads TGTGCCACCCCTAGATTAGGATCGGGACTAACGGACAATGAGCAGTTCTTC. Its protein is CATPRLGSGLTDNEQFF.

The chain's CDR3 is CASSYAVSGELFF. CDR3 sequence (DNA): TGTGCCAGCAGTTACGCGGTTAGCGGGGAGCTGTTTTTT. The chain combines TRBV27 with TRBJ2-2; D is unresolved. The CDR3 runs 13 residues. The V end was cut by 4 bases, the J end by 7 bases, with 10 bases between. Looked up from germline, CDR1 is MNHEY and CDR2 is SMNVEV (reference sequence).

The V and J genes are TRBV5-7 and TRBJ2-1; 9 nucleotides align to TRBD2. TRBV5-7 is flagged as an ORF with uncertain function. The trim removed 2 bases at V and 5 bases at J, leaving 5 bases unmatched. The CDR3 runs to 15 residues. For the CDR3, the DNA is TGTGCCAGCAGCTTTTGGCGACTAGCGGACAATGAGCAGTTCTTC. Translating gives CASSFWRLADNEQFF.

This clone was recorded many times. The rearrangement joins TRBV5-1 to TRBJ1-6, with D uncertain. This CDR3 spans 14 amino acids. CDR1 and CDR2 (germline): SGHRS, YFSETQ. With 8 bases removed from V and 7 bases from J, the gap between germline ends came to 16 bases. This chain's CDR3 is CASAVGRGNSPLHF. CDR3 in DNA: TGCGCCAGTGCCGTTGGACGGGGAAATTCACCCCTCCACTTT.

The V call is TRBV19, the J call TRBJ1-1; possible D gene TRBD1, 5 bases. This CDR3 is 16 amino acids long. With 3 bases removed from V and 0 bases from J, the gap between germline ends came to 14 bases. Germline-derived CDR1 and CDR2 are LNHDA and SQIVND (reference sequence). The CDR3 DNA reads as TGTGCCAGTAGTATCCGGGGAGGACACATGAACACTGAAGCTTTCTTT. Amino acid sequence: CASSIRGGHMNTEAFF. Combining the CDR3 with reference TRBV19 and TRBJ1-1 gives the whole variable domain DGGITQSPKYLFRKEGQNVTLSCEQNLNHDAMYWYRQDPGQGLRLIYYSQIVNDFQKGDIAEGYSVSREKKESFPLTVTSAQKNPTAFYLCASSIRGGHMNTEAFFGQGTRLTVV.

The rearrangement links TRBV18 to TRBJ1-5; tentative D call: TRBD1 (6 bases). Germline CDR1 is KGHSH and CDR2 is LQKENI. Trimming shortened V by 3 bases and J by 1 base, and 13 bases separated the two germline ends. The CDR3 length is 16 residues. The CDR3 spells CASSPTRQASNQPQHF. The CDR3 nucleotides read TGTGCCAGCTCACCGACGAGACAGGCGAGCAATCAGCCCCAGCATTTT. The variable domain in full, with the rest retrieved from reference TRBV18 and TRBJ1-5, is NAGVMQNPRHLVRRRGQEARLRCSPMKGHSHVYWYRQLPEEGLKFMVYLQKENIIDESGMPKERFSAEFPKEGPSILRIQQVVRGDSAAYFCASSPTRQASNQPQHFGDGTRLSIL.

In regard to this clone: Other DNA variants within this sample encode the same CDR3. This chain links TRBV6-5 with TRBJ1-5, with a possible D match to TRBD1 (5 bases). The V gene lost 0 bases and the J gene lost 1 base, with 7 bases spanning the gap. CDR1 MNHEY and CDR2 SVGAGI come from the germline V gene. The CDR3 length is 15 residues. The chain's CDR3 is CASSYSGGSNQPQHF. Written as DNA, the CDR3 is TGTGCCAGCAGTTACTCGGGGGGGAGCAATCAGCCCCAGCATTTT.

The V and J genes are TRBV28 and TRBJ1-1; TRBD1 might be the D (6 bases). V gave up 2 bases and J gave up 10 bases, with 8 bases separating them. This CDR3 has 11 residues. Germline CDR1 is MDHEN and CDR2 is SYDVKM. The CDR3 region is CASSLAGVAFF. The CDR3 DNA reads as TGTGCCAGCAGTTTAGCAGGGGTAGCTTTCTTT.

The chain links TRBV7-2 to TRBJ1-2; D gene ambiguous. With 3 bases removed from V and 6 bases from J, the gap between germline ends came to 11 bases. This CDR3 is 13 amino acids long. Germline V gives CDR1 SGHTA, CDR2 FQGNSA. In nucleotides, the CDR3 is TGTGCCAGCAGCTTGGTGAGCCCTGATGGCTACACCTTC. Protein sequence: CASSLVSPDGYTF.

The chain links TRBV28 to TRBJ1-3; D unresolved. Trimming stripped 3 bases from V and 1 base from J, with 7 bases between. The CDR3 is made up of 14 amino acids. The V gene's germline CDR1 is MDHEN and CDR2 SYDVKM. The CDR3: CASSFISSGNTIYF. The DNA of the CDR3 is TGTGCCAGCAGTTTTATATCGTCTGGAAACACCATATATTTT.

A few counts support this clone. This sequence joins TRBV25-1 and TRBJ1-4; D is possibly TRBD1 (6 bases). This CDR3 region has 15 residues. The germline V and J ends were trimmed by 3 bases and 6 bases, with 14 bases remaining between them. Germline CDR1 is MGHDK and CDR2 is SYGVNS. CDR3 DNA: TGTGCCAGCAGTGATGAAAAAGGGGGTGATGAAAAACTGTTTTTT. Translating gives CASSDEKGGDEKLFF.

The chain couples TRBV19 to TRBJ1-1, with 8 bases aligning to TRBD1. This CDR3 is 14 amino acids long. Trimming removed 3 bases from V and 1 base from J; junction bases left unmatched: 1. The V gene's germline CDR1 is LNHDA and CDR2 SQIVND (reference sequence). CDR3 in DNA: TGTGCCAGTAGTATGGACAGGGAGAACACTGAAGCTTTCTTT. Translation gives CASSMDRENTEAFF.

The chain has TRBV11-1 and TRBJ2-3, with 9 bases aligning to TRBD2. The germline CDR1 and CDR2 sequences are SGHAT and FQDESV (reference sequence). This CDR3 has 16 residues. V lost 5 bases, J lost 0 bases, and 6 bases stayed unmatched. The CDR3 coding sequence is TGTGCCAGCAGCCTAATCACTAGCGGGAGCACAGATACGCAGTATTTT. It encodes CASSLITSGSTDTQYF.

V gene TRBV28 combines with J gene TRBJ1-2; no clear D gene. Germline lookup yields CDR1 MDHEN and CDR2 SYDVKM. The CDR3 runs to 14 residues. The germline V and J ends were trimmed by 4 bases and 3 bases, with 12 bases remaining between them. The CDR3 reads CASSSIPKDYGYTF. DNA of the CDR3: TGTGCCAGCAGTTCCATCCCGAAGGACTATGGCTACACCTTC.

The chain combines TRBV27 with TRBJ2-7, with 7 bases lining up with TRBD1. This CDR3 is 14 amino acids long. In germline, CDR1 is MNHEY, CDR2 SMNVEV (reference sequence). The V and J ends lost 7 bases and 2 bases, in that order; junction bases with no gene match: 8. CDR3 coding DNA: TGTGCCAGCACTAAACCGGGACAGCCCTACGAGCAGTACTTC. This sequence encodes CASTKPGQPYEQYF.

This clone is categorized as medium-sized. The rearrangement uses TRBV5-6 and TRBJ1-1; D gene uncertain. Trimming removed 4 bases at V and 0 bases at J, with 7 bases between. Germline V gene data show CDR1 as SGHDT and CDR2 as YYEEEE. This CDR3 comprises 13 residues. The CDR3 nucleotides are TGTGCCAGCAGCCTACAGCTGAACACTGAAGCTTTCTTT. Protein sequence: CASSLQLNTEAFF.

The genes are TRBV7-8 and TRBJ2-7, with TRBD2 matching over 12 bases. CDR3 size: 16 residues. Germline V CDR1 and CDR2: SGHVS, FQNEAQ. With V trimmed by 2 bases and J by 3 bases, 5 bases remained unmatched. CDR3 in amino acids: CASSLSLAGGHYEQYF. The CDR3 DNA is TGTGCCAGCAGCTTATCACTAGCGGGGGGCCACTACGAGCAGTACTTC.

This clone is a singleton in its sample. The genes are TRBV4-2 and TRBJ2-3; 16 bases map to TRBD2. Germline V gene sequence: CDR1 LGHNA, CDR2 YNFKEQ. Trimming removed 0 bases from V and 6 bases from J; junction bases left unmatched: 12. This CDR3 has 20 residues. The DNA for the CDR3 is TGTGCCAGCAGCCAAGAGACCCCCGGGACTAGCGGGGGGGCCTGGGATACGCAGTATTTT. The encoded protein is CASSQETPGTSGGAWDTQYF.

The chain recombines TRBV5-1 with TRBJ2-7; D not resolved. Trimming removed 3 bases at V and 4 bases at J, with 5 bases between. CDR1 and CDR2 (germline): SGHRS, YFSETQ. The CDR3 runs 11 residues. CDR3 sequence: CASSSSYEQYF. DNA of the CDR3: TGCGCCAGCAGCTCATCTTACGAGCAGTACTTC.

The V and J genes are TRBV7-8 and TRBJ2-1; D not certain. The CDR3 is 15 amino acids. V was shortened by 1 base and J by 4 bases, with 11 bases between the two germline ends. From germline, CDR1 is SGHVS and CDR2 FQNEAQ. In nucleotides, the CDR3 is TGTGCCAGCAGCTTAGTTGCCTCACTTTACAATGAGCAGTTCTTC. This codes for CASSLVASLYNEQFF.